The entry below describes one T cell receptor beta chain. The antigen is not known. This record comes from a study of T cells in Graves' hyperthyroidism and ophthalmopathy. A patient was excluded if there was uncontrolled infection, other autoimmune disease, pregnancy or lactation. Orbital computed tomography and thyroid ultrasound, together with serum TRAb and thyroxine and clinical symptoms, were used for diagnoses. Trimming stripped 8 bases from V and 2 bases from J, with 13 bases between. The CDR3 totals 13 residues. CDR1 and CDR2 from the germline V gene are LNHDA and SQIVND (reference sequence). TCR beta CDR3 regions were amplified from RNA transcripts. The TCR CDR3 first-round RT-PCR relied on the HTBI primer set. One entry per CDR3 protein, called by TCRdb with MiXCR from the multiplex PCR reads. The sample holds some 550,000 distinct CDR3 sequences; about a sixth are singletons and the top ten take 2.5% to 4%.

Study results and limitations: By a 13 V-J model, ophthalmopathy was set apart from stable hyperthyroidism.

J is TRBJ2-7 and V is TRBV19; TRBD1 is a possible D gene (6 bases). Specimen: blood. The sequence came from a woman aged 40 to 50 with Graves' ophthalmopathy. For the CDR3, the DNA is TGTGCCAGTGGTGAGACAGGCACCTACGAGCAGTACTTC. It encodes CASGETGTYEQYF.